Listed below are T cell receptor beta chains from one sample, sequenced in a study of cytomegalovirus exposure and HLA in healthy donors. TCRdb's table, derived via immunoSEQ multiplex PCR, lists solely in-frame clones and lacks some. This repertoire shows some 96,000 clones, approximately 76% found once; its top ten account for over 6%. The material sequenced was PBMCs. The receptor source for this set is a man in his forties or fifties in good health and CMV-seropositive. Each CDR3 is given with its conserved first and last residue. The order of the fields is J gene, clone size, V gene, D gene, CDR3 protein, CDR3 DNA. D genes are given only for firm matches. Rows may omit the clone size; those that give it use once, few, many or a size class.

J gene: TRBJ2-1; clone size: few; V gene: TRBV11-2; D gene: TRBD2; CDR3 protein: CASSLQRLAGPSSYNEQFF; CDR3 DNA: TGTGCCAGCAGCTTACAACGACTAGCGGGACCTAGCTCCTACAATGAGCAGTTCTTC
J gene: TRBJ2-7; clone size: NA; V gene: TRBV7-9; D gene: NA; CDR3 protein: CASSPGQLTYEQYF; CDR3 DNA: TGTGCCAGCAGCCCGGGACAACTAACCTACGAGCAGTACTTC
J gene: TRBJ2-7; clone size: NA; V gene: TRBV6-5; D gene: TRBD1; CDR3 protein: CASSKTTGGNYEQYF; CDR3 DNA: TGTGCCAGCAGCAAAACAACAGGGGGCAATTACGAGCAGTACTTC
J gene: TRBJ1-5; clone size: NA; V gene: TRBV10-1; D gene: NA; CDR3 protein: CASTGGSNQPQHF; CDR3 DNA: TGCGCCAGCACTGGGGGGAGCAATCAGCCCCAGCATTTT
J gene: TRBJ1-2; clone size: once; V gene: TRBV7-9; D gene: NA; CDR3 protein: CASSTSTIGGYTF; CDR3 DNA: TGTGCCAGCAGCACCTCAACTATAGGTGGCTACACCTTC
J gene: TRBJ2-7; clone size: NA; V gene: TRBV6-1; D gene: TRBD2; CDR3 protein: CASRTGGALYEQYF; CDR3 DNA: TGTGCCAGCAGGACGGGGGGGGCCCTCTACGAGCAGTACTTC
J gene: TRBJ2-5; clone size: few; V gene: TRBV7-7; D gene: TRBD1; CDR3 protein: CASSNDREETQYF; CDR3 DNA: TGTGCTAGCAGCAATGACAGGGAAGAGACCCAGTACTTC
J gene: TRBJ1-5; clone size: NA; V gene: TRBV6-1; D gene: NA; CDR3 protein: CASSDPNVSGIGNQPQHF; CDR3 DNA: TGTGCTAGCAGTGATCCCAACGTCTCCGGGATTGGCAATCAGCCCCAGCATTTT
J gene: TRBJ1-5; clone size: few; V gene: TRBV21-1; D gene: NA; CDR3 protein: CASSKSRGRDRVEQPQHF; CDR3 DNA: TGTGCCAGCAGCAAATCCCGAGGCCGGGACAGGGTAGAACAGCCCCAGCATTTT
J gene: TRBJ2-7; clone size: NA; V gene: TRBV10-2; D gene: NA; CDR3 protein: CASTTGSHEQYF; CDR3 DNA: TGCGCCAGCACAACAGGGTCCCACGAGCAGTACTTC
J gene: TRBJ1-1; clone size: NA; V gene: TRBV28; D gene: TRBD1; CDR3 protein: CASSGGDRGGTEAFF; CDR3 DNA: TGTGCCAGCAGTGGGGGGGACAGGGGAGGGACTGAAGCTTTCTTT
J gene: TRBJ2-5; clone size: NA; V gene: TRBV5-4; D gene: NA; CDR3 protein: CASSAPGLQETQYF; CDR3 DNA: TGTGCCAGCAGCGCGCCGGGACTTCAAGAGACCCAGTACTTC
J gene: TRBJ2-7; clone size: NA; V gene: TRBV7-9; D gene: TRBD2; CDR3 protein: CASSLDLREGPNAYEQYF; CDR3 DNA: TGTGCCAGCAGCTTAGACTTGCGGGAGGGCCCCAATGCCTACGAGCAGTACTTC
J gene: TRBJ2-1; clone size: NA; V gene: TRBV6-4; D gene: TRBD1; CDR3 protein: CASSDEDRGRQFF; CDR3 DNA: TGTGCCAGCAGTGACGAGGACAGGGGACGGCAGTTCTTC
J gene: TRBJ1-4; clone size: NA; V gene: TRBV14; D gene: TRBD1; CDR3 protein: CASSRQGWSEKLFF; CDR3 DNA: TGTGCCAGCAGCAGACAGGGATGGAGTGAAAAACTGTTTTTT
J gene: TRBJ1-3; clone size: NA; V gene: TRBV7-7; D gene: NA; CDR3 protein: CASSMDRGNTIYF; CDR3 DNA: TGTGCTAGCAGCATGGACAGAGGAAACACCATATATTTT
J gene: TRBJ2-5; clone size: NA; V gene: TRBV11-2; D gene: TRBD1; CDR3 protein: CASSSPSGGGETQYF; CDR3 DNA: TGTGCCAGCAGCTCGCCCTCAGGGGGCGGAGAGACCCAGTACTTC
J gene: TRBJ2-1; clone size: NA; V gene: TRBV9; D gene: NA; CDR3 protein: CASSQRDEQFF; CDR3 DNA: TGTGCCAGCAGCCAGCGGGATGAGCAGTTCTTC
J gene: TRBJ2-7; clone size: NA; V gene: TRBV20-1; D gene: NA; CDR3 protein: CSARQHYEQYF; CDR3 DNA: TGCAGTGCTAGACAACACTACGAGCAGTACTTC
J gene: TRBJ1-2; clone size: NA; V gene: TRBV2; D gene: TRBD1; CDR3 protein: CASKEDRVYGYTF; CDR3 DNA: TGTGCCAGCAAGGAGGACAGGGTCTATGGCTACACCTTC
J gene: TRBJ2-5; clone size: NA; V gene: TRBV28; D gene: TRBD2; CDR3 protein: CASSSNLAGVRETQYF; CDR3 DNA: TGTGCCAGCAGTTCGAACTTAGCGGGGGTGCGAGAGACCCAGTACTTC
J gene: TRBJ2-3; clone size: NA; V gene: TRBV28; D gene: NA; CDR3 protein: CASSLWGQSSTDTQYF; CDR3 DNA: TGTGCCAGCAGTTTATGGGGGCAGAGTAGCACAGATACGCAGTATTTT
J gene: TRBJ1-1; clone size: NA; V gene: TRBV28; D gene: NA; CDR3 protein: CATTSSFGPEAFF; CDR3 DNA: TGTGCCACCACCTCGTCCTTTGGGCCTGAAGCTTTCTTT
J gene: TRBJ2-1; clone size: few; V gene: TRBV9; D gene: TRBD2; CDR3 protein: CASSLRTSGGGKQFF; CDR3 DNA: TGTGCCAGCAGCCTGCGGACTAGCGGGGGGGGTAAGCAGTTCTTC
J gene: TRBJ1-1; clone size: few; V gene: TRBV19; D gene: NA; CDR3 protein: CASREDKSTEAFF; CDR3 DNA: TGTGCCAGTAGAGAGGACAAGAGCACTGAAGCTTTCTTT
J gene: TRBJ2-5; clone size: NA; V gene: TRBV2; D gene: NA; CDR3 protein: CASNQAGRGEAQYF; CDR3 DNA: TGTGCCAGCAACCAAGCTGGCAGGGGAGAGGCCCAGTACTTC